One sample yielded the 30 T cell receptor beta chains listed below, sequenced in a study of identical twins (TCRdb year 2016). The method was 5' RACE. Sequenced using an Illumina HiSeq 2000. Using fastp at Q25 and MiXCR, TCRdb reprocessed the public reads and kept productive beta chains. Identical CDR3 protein sequences are pooled into one entry, listed with their most common genes and DNA. This sample has some 1,600,000 distinct CDR3 sequences in its table, and roughly 35% of those were observed once. Around 0.3% of the sample is taken by the ten largest. The sequencing input was cord blood. The receptor set was obtained from a newborn girl in good health.

The V and J genes are TRBV24-1 and TRBJ2-5; TRBD2 matches 8 bases. V shed 0 bases, J shed 11 bases, and the junction held 13 bases outside the gene matches. This CDR3 is built from 16 residues. The germline V gene has CDR1 KGHDR and CDR2 SFDVKD. CDR3 protein: CATSDLTSGAYSEQYF. The CDR3 DNA sequence: TGTGCCACCAGTGATTTGACTAGCGGAGCTTACAGTGAGCAGTACTTC.

The table lists this clonotype with a few counts. The rearrangement joins TRBV5-1 to TRBJ2-3; 9 bases map to TRBD2. V shed 1 base and J 3 bases; nucleotides not matched to a gene: 3. Germline V lookup: CDR1 SGHRS, CDR2 YFSETQ. The CDR3 sequence is 15 residues long. CDR3 bases: TGCGCCAGCAGCTTGTCTAGCGGGGAGACAGATACGCAGTATTTT. This translates into CASSLSSGETDTQYF. Variable domain in full (rest from reference TRBV5-1 and TRBJ2-3): KAGVTQTPRYLIKTRGQQVTLSCSPISGHRSVSWYQQTPGQGLQFLFEYFSETQRNKGNFPGRFSGRQFSNSRSEMNVSTLELGDSALYLCASSLSSGETDTQYFGPGTRLTVL.

The rearrangement joins TRBV9 to TRBJ1-2, with 7 bases identical to TRBD1. The CDR3 length is 17 residues. V trimming: 1 base; J trimming: 1 base; junction bases outside the gene matches: 10. Germline-derived CDR1 and CDR2 are SGDLS and YYNGEE. The CDR3 region has the DNA TGTGCCAGCAGCGTATCCCCTTGGGACAGCATTAACTATGGCTACACCTTC. Protein product: CASSVSPWDSINYGYTF.

The V gene is TRBV15, the J gene TRBJ2-3; TRBD1 aligns across 7 bases. V lost 1 base to trimming and J lost 4 bases; unmatched junction nucleotides: 5. In germline, CDR1 is LNHNV, CDR2 YYDKDF (reference sequence). CDR3 size: 15 residues. The CDR3 sequence is CATSRALQGSDTQYF. The CDR3 DNA reads TGTGCCACCAGCAGAGCATTACAGGGGTCAGATACGCAGTATTTT.

The chain uses TRBV10-3 and TRBJ2-6, with D uncertain. This CDR3 has 15 amino acids. V was trimmed by 3 bases and J by 2 bases, leaving 8 bases between them. Germline CDR1 and CDR2: ENHRY and SYGVKD. For the CDR3, the DNA is TGTGCCATCAGTGATGGAGTTGCTGGGGCCAACGTCCTGACTTTC. This encodes CAISDGVAGANVLTF.

In DNA, the CDR3 is TGTGCCAGCAGCGAAACGGTTTTCCGACTAGCGGGATACAATGAGCAGTTCTTC. This codes for CASSETVFRLAGYNEQFF. The chain carries TRBV7-9 and TRBJ2-1; the match to TRBD2 covers 11 bases. Trimming removed 5 bases from V and 4 bases from J; junction bases left unmatched: 13. Germline values: CDR1 SEHNR, CDR2 FQNEAQ (reference sequence). The CDR3 has 18 residues.

This clonotype is a singleton in its sample. The chain couples TRBV28 to TRBJ2-5, with D perhaps TRBD1 (5 bases). There are 15 residues in the CDR3. Germline V gene sequence: CDR1 MDHEN, CDR2 SYDVKM. Trimming pared 5 bases from V and 4 bases from J, leaving 17 bases between. The CDR3 DNA follows: TGTGCCAGCAGTCGAAGGACACCACTTCGAGAGACCCAGTACTTC. Translated: CASSRRTPLRETQYF.

The J gene is TRBJ1-2, the V gene TRBV4-1; D unresolved. Germline lookup yields CDR1 MGHRA and CDR2 YSYEKL. The CDR3 totals 15 residues. The V gene lost 1 base and the J gene lost 4 bases, with 13 bases spanning the gap. The CDR3 region has the DNA TGCGCCAGCAGCCAAGTAGAGGGTTCCTCCTATGGCTACACCTTC. Protein sequence: CASSQVEGSSYGYTF.

As concerns this clonotype: The junction shows a germline mismatch at one end, possibly a read error. This chain links TRBV7-9 with TRBJ1-2, with 7 bases aligning to TRBD1. Germline CDR1 is SEHNR and CDR2 is FQNEAQ (reference sequence). The length of the CDR3 is 12 residues. CDR3 region: CASQGGRNGHTF. In DNA form, the CDR3 reads TGTGCCAGCCAAGGGGGCCGGAATGGCCACACCTTC.

The V call is TRBV15, the J call TRBJ2-3; 10 bases match TRBD2. Germline-derived CDR1 and CDR2 are LNHNV and YYDKDF (reference sequence). The CDR3 has 17 residues. The V segment lost 5 bases and the J segment 2 bases; nucleotides outside the gene matches: 10. CDR3 protein: CATSAPGLANFTDTQYF. Here the CDR3 DNA reads TGTGCCACCAGCGCCCCGGGACTAGCGAATTTCACAGATACGCAGTATTTT.

This chain uses TRBV20-1 with TRBJ1-3; the match to TRBD1 covers 8 bases. The CDR3 loop spans 14 amino acids. Trimming took 5 bases from V and 2 from J; bases not matched to a gene: 5. Germline loops: CDR1 DFQATT, CDR2 SNEGSKA (reference sequence). CDR3 DNA sequence: TGCAGTGCTTATACAGGGGGAACTGGAAACACCATATATTTT. Translation: CSAYTGGTGNTIYF.

This sequence joins TRBV18 and TRBJ2-3; D might be TRBD1 or TRBD2, each matching 5 bases. Germline V CDR1 and CDR2: KGHSH, LQKENI. V lost 3 bases to trimming and J lost 4 bases, with 20 bases between them. This CDR3 comprises 17 residues. This CDR3 reads CASSPGPTLQLADTQYF. DNA of the CDR3: TGTGCCAGCTCACCGGGACCAACACTCCAGTTGGCAGATACGCAGTATTTT.

The V gene is TRBV6-6, the J gene TRBJ1-2; D is possibly TRBD1 (6 bases). This CDR3 has 14 residues. Germline V gene sequence: CDR1 MNHNY, CDR2 SVGAGI (reference sequence). With 9 bases removed from V and 2 bases from J, the gap between germline ends came to 16 bases. The CDR3 DNA reads as TGTGCCAGTCAGCCGGGGACACTAAACTATGGCTACACCTTC. Translation gives CASQPGTLNYGYTF.

This rearrangement joins TRBV20-1 to TRBJ1-2; 8 nucleotides align to TRBD1. With 2 bases clipped from V and 4 bases from J, the junction kept 9 bases outside the gene matches. The CDR3 is 15 amino acids. Germline V gives CDR1 DFQATT, CDR2 SNEGSKA (reference sequence). The CDR3 sequence is CSARSRTGSSYGYTF. The DNA for the CDR3 is TGCAGTGCTAGATCCAGGACAGGGAGCTCCTATGGCTACACCTTC.

This clonotype has more than one count but fewer than ten. V usage is TRBV20-1 and J usage is TRBJ2-7, with D perhaps matching TRBD1 (5 bases). The CDR3 loop spans 15 amino acids. CDR1 is DFQATT, CDR2 SNEGSKA, per germline (reference sequence). V lost 6 bases and J 1 base, leaving 19 bases between the germline ends. CDR3 sequence (DNA): TGCAGTGCCCCCCCAGCAGGGCGTCAATCCTACGAGCAGTACTTC. Its translation: CSAPPAGRQSYEQYF.

This chain links TRBV7-2 with TRBJ2-3; 7 bases are shared with TRBD1. Germline V gene lookup returns CDR1 SGHTA and CDR2 FQGNSA. The trim removed 3 bases at V and 2 bases at J, leaving 5 bases unmatched. The CDR3 length is 15 residues. The CDR3 protein is CASSFRQGPTDTQYF. In nucleotides, the CDR3 is TGTGCCAGCAGCTTTCGACAGGGCCCCACAGATACGCAGTATTTT.

The rearrangement uses TRBV7-8 and TRBJ1-6, with D possibly TRBD1 on 6 matching bases. The CDR3 extends over 16 amino acids. Looked up from germline, CDR1 is SGHVS and CDR2 is FQNEAQ. Trimming cost V 2 bases and J 7 bases, with 15 bases left between them. CDR3 in amino acids: CASSLYERGANSPLHF. The CDR3 DNA reads TGTGCCAGCAGCTTATACGAAAGGGGGGCGAATTCACCCCTCCACTTT.

This clonotype has at least ten counts. The chain is built from TRBV3-1 and TRBJ2-4; 7 positions match TRBD2. V shed 3 bases, J shed 0 bases, and the junction held 5 bases outside the gene matches. This CDR3 comprises 16 residues. CDR1 and CDR2 from the germline V gene are LGHDT and YNNKEL (reference sequence). CDR3 coding DNA: TGTGCCAGCAGCCAGGGAGGGAACCTAGCCAAAAACATTCAGTACTTC. Its translation: CASSQGGNLAKNIQYF.

The table lists this clonotype with a few counts. This chain links TRBV2 with TRBJ1-1; D remains ambiguous. Trimming removed 0 bases at V and 3 bases at J, with 8 bases between. Germline V CDR1 and CDR2: SNHLY, FYNNEI. This CDR3 spans 14 amino acids. CDR3 nucleotide sequence: TGTGCCAGCAGTGAAGCAACGGGTGACACTGAAGCTTTCTTT. Its protein product is CASSEATGDTEAFF.

The V and J genes are TRBV13 and TRBJ2-5; D may match TRBD1 or TRBD2 (5 bases each). Per germline, CDR1 PRHDT and CDR2 FYEKMQ (reference sequence). Trimming cost V 3 bases and J 5 bases, with 10 bases left between them. The CDR3 totals 13 residues. CDR3 nucleotide sequence: TGTGCCAGCAGCTTTATCGGGGCGGAGACCCAGTACTTC. Translated: CASSFIGAETQYF.

The V call is TRBV12-3 or TRBV12-4, the J call TRBJ2-7, with no clear D. V lost 5 bases, J lost 3 bases, and 14 bases lay in between. This CDR3 is 14 amino acids long. This CDR3 is CASSTRVMGYEQYF. As DNA, the CDR3 is TGTGCCAGCAGTACCCGGGTCATGGGCTACGAGCAGTACTTC.

In nucleotides, the CDR3 is TGTGCCAGCAGCCAACAAAGGGGCCAATTCTTCTCCTACAATGAGCAGTACTTC. Encoded protein: CASSQQRGQFFSYNEQYF. The chain uses TRBV3-1 and TRBJ2-1; perhaps TRBD1 as D (5 bases). The J call could be wrong; TRBJ2-7 is a better fit for the DNA end. CDR3 size: 18 residues. The germline CDR1 and CDR2 sequences are LGHDT and YNNKEL (reference sequence).

The sample holds many counts of this clonotype. This chain uses TRBV2 with TRBJ2-1; 7 nucleotides match TRBD2. There are 12 residues in the CDR3. V lost 6 bases, J lost 12 bases, and 8 bases stayed unmatched. Looked up from germline, CDR1 is SNHLY and CDR2 is FYNNEI. In nucleotides, the CDR3 is TGTGCCAGCAGGGAAAGGGACTACTCGCAGTTCTTC. Amino acid sequence: CASRERDYSQFF. The full variable domain, with the rest looked up from reference TRBV2 and TRBJ2-1, is EPEVTQTPSHQVTQMGQEVILRCVPISNHLYFYWYRQILGQKVEFLVSFYNNEISEKSEIFDDQFSVERPDGSNFTLKIRSTKLEDSAMYFCASRERDYSQFFGPGTRLTVL.

V and J are TRBV2 and TRBJ2-7; possibly TRBD2 for D (5 bases). Germline V lookup: CDR1 SNHLY, CDR2 FYNNEI. V dropped 6 bases and J dropped 2 bases, with 14 bases sitting between them. The CDR3 consists of 14 residues. The CDR3 nucleotides read TGTGCCAGCAGCGGAGGCCCGCCCCCCTACGAGCAGTACTTC. Amino acids: CASSGGPPPYEQYF.

V gene TRBV6-2 or TRBV6-3 combines with J gene TRBJ2-4; TRBD1 matches 10 bases. With the DNA end fitting TRBJ2-7 better, the J assignment may be wrong. The CDR3 is made up of 15 amino acids. CDR1 MNHEY and CDR2 SVGEGT come from the germline V gene. CDR3 loop: CASSSRQGALYEQYF. CDR3 sequence (DNA): TGTGCCAGCAGTTCCCGACAGGGGGCCCTCTACGAGCAGTACTTC.

The V call is TRBV6-6, the J call TRBJ2-7; maybe TRBD2 (7 bases). The CDR3 consists of 17 residues. Per the germline V gene, CDR1 is MNHNY and CDR2 is SVGAGI (reference sequence). Trimming pared 6 bases from V and 2 bases from J, leaving 23 bases between. The CDR3: CASSRSSGAGAPYEQYF. CDR3 sequence (DNA): TGTGCCAGCAGCCGCTCTTCCGGGGCGGGGGCACCCTACGAGCAGTACTTC.

In this sample, this clonotype turned up a few times. The chain employs TRBV7-9 and TRBJ2-2, with 7 positions matching TRBD2. The CDR3 is made up of 17 amino acids. V trimming: 3 bases; J trimming: 1 base; junction bases outside the gene matches: 8. CDR1 and CDR2 from the germline V gene are SEHNR and FQNEAQ (reference sequence). The CDR3 DNA is TGTGCCAGCAGCTTGGGCCCTAGCGGTCGGAACACCGGGGAGCTGTTTTTT. Protein sequence: CASSLGPSGRNTGELFF.

The chain recombines TRBV7-9 with TRBJ1-1; TRBD1 agrees at 9 bases. CDR1 and CDR2 from the germline V gene are SEHNR and FQNEAQ (reference sequence). Germline trimming cut 3 bases from V and 3 bases from J; bases unmatched to any gene: 5. There are 15 residues in the CDR3. The CDR3 region has the DNA TGTGCCAGCAGCTTCGCCGGGACAGGGTACACTGAAGCTTTCTTT. Its translation: CASSFAGTGYTEAFF.

A few counts support this clonotype. V and J are TRBV7-9 and TRBJ1-1; TRBD1 matches at 8 bases. Trimming took 5 bases from V and 1 from J; bases not matched to a gene: 3. This CDR3 is built from 14 residues. From germline, CDR1 is SEHNR and CDR2 FQNEAQ (reference sequence). In DNA form, the CDR3 reads TGTGCCAGCAGCCGACAGGGGAAGAACACTGAAGCTTTCTTT. Its protein is CASSRQGKNTEAFF.

The chain is built from TRBV25-1 and TRBJ2-1; tentative D call: TRBD2 (6 bases). V lost 9 bases and J 4 bases, leaving 13 bases between the germline ends. This CDR3 is 13 amino acids long. The germline V gene has CDR1 MGHDK and CDR2 SYGVNS. The CDR3 bases are TGTGCCAGTCGGGAGACTTTTTACAATGAGCAGTTCTTC. Its translation is CASRETFYNEQFF.